Shown below are 25 T cell receptor beta chains from a single sample sequenced in a study of CD8 T cells in ankylosing spondylitis. Each CDR3 protein is one row after TCRdb ran MiXCR on the 5' RACE reads. Of 250,000 or so distinct CDR3 sequences in the sample, approximately 24% were seen once. Sequences were obtained from blood, either unsorted or a sorted T cell fraction (not recorded which). The receptor source for this set is a male donor with ankylosing spondylitis or in good health (not recorded which).

The table lists this clonotype with a few counts. The gene calls are TRBV20-1 and TRBJ2-4; D unclear. The CDR3 is 16 amino acids. Germline V lookup: CDR1 DFQATT, CDR2 SNEGSKA (reference sequence). This chain's CDR3 is CSVLLGLGKAKNIQYF. Here the CDR3 DNA reads TGCAGCGTTCTTTTGGGCTTAGGAAAAGCCAAAAACATTCAGTACTTC.

The table lists this clonotype with many counts. V and J are TRBV20-1 and TRBJ1-2; TRBD1 might be the D (6 bases). V was cut by 1 base and J by 2 bases, with 14 bases left in between. Looked up from germline, CDR1 is DFQATT and CDR2 is SNEGSKA (reference sequence). The CDR3 contains 15 residues. This CDR3 reads CSARGSGDRNYGYTF. The CDR3 DNA follows: TGCAGTGCTAGAGGGTCAGGGGATCGGAACTATGGCTACACCTTC.

This clonotype has a handful of counts. This CDR3 is CSARTGTGAYEQYF. The CDR3 nucleotides are TGCAGTGCTCGCACCGGGACAGGGGCCTACGAGCAGTACTTC. This chain joins TRBV20-1 and TRBJ2-7; TRBD1 aligns across 10 bases. CDR1 and CDR2 (germline): DFQATT, SNEGSKA (reference sequence). CDR3 size: 14 residues. Trimming cost V 5 bases and J 2 bases; bases outside gene matches: 6.

This clonotype appeared many times. The V call is TRBV12-3 or TRBV12-4, the J call TRBJ2-7; D is ambiguous. The ends were cut back, 2 bases at V and 7 bases at J, with 9 bases in the middle. This CDR3 is 12 amino acids long. CDR3 nucleotide sequence: TGTGCCAGCAGTTTAACGGCACAAGAGCAGTACTTC. Encoded protein: CASSLTAQEQYF.

This clonotype was recorded many times. The rearrangement joins TRBV27 to TRBJ2-2, with 7 bases fitting TRBD1. Germline V CDR1 and CDR2: MNHEY, SMNVEV (reference sequence). V lost 9 bases to trimming and J lost 7 bases; unmatched junction nucleotides: 11. This CDR3 spans 14 amino acids. CDR3 loop: CASKTGPRVGELFF. The CDR3 nucleotides read TGTGCCAGTAAGACAGGGCCACGGGTCGGGGAGCTGTTTTTT.

This clonotype was detected many times. The rearrangement joins TRBV24-1 to TRBJ2-5, with unresolved D. Looked up from germline, CDR1 is KGHDR and CDR2 is SFDVKD. V was cut by 3 bases and J by 6 bases, with 13 bases left in between. The CDR3 runs 14 residues. Here the CDR3 DNA reads TGTGCCACCAGTGATAGCAGGATCGGTAAGACCCAGTACTTC. Residues: CATSDSRIGKTQYF.

This clonotype was counted a few times. This rearrangement joins TRBV20-1 to TRBJ1-2; D is undetermined. Trimming took off 3 bases at V and 8 bases at J, with 19 bases between the two ends. The CDR3 loop spans 14 amino acids. Looked up from germline, CDR1 is DFQATT and CDR2 is SNEGSKA (reference sequence). The DNA of the CDR3 is TGCAGTGCTAGGGATGGTGGCGGTGGAGAGGGCTACACCTTC. It translates to CSARDGGGGEGYTF.

The genes are TRBV12-3 or TRBV12-4 and TRBJ2-6; D tentatively fits TRBD1 or TRBD2 (5 bases each). With 7 bases removed from V and 0 bases from J, the gap between germline ends came to 19 bases. The CDR3 has 18 amino acids. The CDR3 loop is CASILGAGKNSGANVLTF. In DNA form, the CDR3 reads TGTGCCAGCATCCTCGGGGCAGGGAAGAACTCTGGGGCCAACGTCCTGACTTTC.

This clonotype was counted many times. This sequence joins TRBV11-1 and TRBJ2-3; D is unresolved. V was shortened by 0 bases and J by 2 bases, with 9 bases between the two germline ends. The CDR3 consists of 15 residues. CDR1 and CDR2 (germline): SGHAT, FQDESV (reference sequence). DNA of the CDR3: TGTGCCAGCAGCTTAGCGTTGCAGTCCACAGATACGCAGTATTTT. Encoded protein: CASSLALQSTDTQYF.

The gene calls are TRBV6-6 and TRBJ1-1; D gene ambiguous. The CDR3 has 13 amino acids. Trimming took 4 bases from V and 0 from J, leaving 6 bases between them. CDR1 and CDR2 (germline): MNHNY, SVGAGI (reference sequence). CDR3 region: CASSSPMNTEAFF. The CDR3 DNA follows: TGTGCCAGCAGTTCACCTATGAACACTGAAGCTTTCTTT.

This clonotype occurred many times. The rearrangement joins TRBV10-3 to TRBJ1-4; TRBD1 agrees at 10 bases. The germline V gene encodes CDR1 ENHRY and CDR2 SYGVKD. This CDR3 comprises 14 residues. The junction had 2 bases not matched to a gene; V was cut back by 2 bases and J by 8 bases. CDR3 region: CAISEDRGLEKLFF. For the CDR3, the DNA is TGTGCCATCAGTGAGGACAGGGGGCTAGAAAAACTGTTTTTT.

This clonotype was counted between two and nine times. The chain is built from TRBV6-1 and TRBJ2-6; perhaps TRBD1 as D (6 bases). V lost 10 bases and J lost 0, with 13 bases in between. The CDR3 has 15 residues. Germline CDR1 MNHNS, CDR2 SASEGT. The CDR3 sequence is CATNRAVSGANVLTF. DNA of the CDR3: TGTGCCACGAACAGGGCCGTCTCTGGGGCCAACGTCCTGACTTTC.

In its sample, this clonotype was seen many times. This chain links TRBV7-6 with TRBJ2-2; 12 bases match TRBD2. There are 16 residues in the CDR3. Germline V gene lookup returns CDR1 SGHVS and CDR2 FNYEAQ. Trimming removed 3 bases from V and 1 base from J; junction bases left unmatched: 0. In DNA form, the CDR3 reads TGTGCCAGCAGCTTGACTAGCGGGGGGAACACCGGGGAGCTGTTTTTT. Its protein product is CASSLTSGGNTGELFF.

The chain employs TRBV20-1 and TRBJ1-6; D perhaps matches TRBD1 (6 bases). The germline V and J ends were trimmed by 5 bases and 5 bases, with 13 bases remaining between them. The CDR3 covers 14 residues. Germline V lookup: CDR1 DFQATT, CDR2 SNEGSKA (reference sequence). CDR3: CSAGGLTDNSPLHF. The CDR3 DNA is TGCAGTGCTGGGGGCCTCACAGATAATTCACCCCTCCACTTT.

This clonotype has at least ten counts. The rearrangement uses TRBV29-1 and TRBJ2-7; TRBD2 might be the D (6 bases). This CDR3 is built from 14 residues. Per germline, CDR1 SQVTM and CDR2 ANQGSEA. V shed 5 bases and J shed 0 bases, with 14 bases lying between them. CDR3 residues: CSVPRGGNSYEQYF. DNA for the CDR3: TGCAGCGTTCCTAGAGGCGGGAACTCCTACGAGCAGTACTTC.

The CDR3 spells CSAYRGGTSYEQYF. The DNA for the CDR3 is TGCAGTGCTTACAGAGGGGGAACATCCTACGAGCAGTACTTC. The V and J genes are TRBV20-1 and TRBJ2-7, with D tentatively TRBD1 (6 bases). The CDR3 sequence is 14 residues long. Germline-derived CDR1 and CDR2 are DFQATT and SNEGSKA (reference sequence). Trimming stripped 5 bases from V and 1 base from J, with 15 bases between.

This clonotype was detected ten times or more. The genes are TRBV12-3 or TRBV12-4 and TRBJ2-7; 8 bases line up with TRBD1. With 4 bases clipped from V and 3 bases from J, the junction kept 8 bases outside the gene matches. CDR3 size: 15 residues. CDR3 in DNA: TGTGCCAGCAGTTCCTACGGGACAGGTGACTACGAGCAGTACTTC. Translated, it gives CASSSYGTGDYEQYF.

As to this clonotype: One end of the junction varies from germline; a read error may be responsible. The J gene is TRBJ2-2, the V gene TRBV20-1; 7 bases are shared with TRBD2. CDR1 and CDR2 (germline): DFQATT, SNEGSKA (reference sequence). This CDR3 has 17 residues. The CDR3 loop reads CCARDPGRGGDTGELFF. The CDR3 bases are TGCTGTGCTAGAGATCCGGGTCGCGGGGGAGACACCGGGGAGCTGTTTTTT.

Only one count was recorded for this clonotype. V gene TRBV10-2 combines with J gene TRBJ1-1; possibly TRBD1 for D (6 bases). The V gene's germline CDR1 is WSHSY and CDR2 SAAADI. The CDR3 runs 14 residues. V lost 3 bases to trimming and J lost 4 bases, with 12 bases between them. The CDR3 sequence: CASSDRGRGTEAFF. The CDR3 DNA reads as TGCGCCAGCAGTGATCGGGGCAGGGGCACTGAAGCTTTCTTT.

This clonotype was seen many times. CDR3 in amino acids: CASSPVSGGAPDTQYF. The CDR3 nucleotides are TGCGCCAGCAGCCCCGTTAGCGGGGGGGCCCCAGATACGCAGTATTTT. This rearrangement joins TRBV5-1 to TRBJ2-3, with 11 bases matching TRBD2. The CDR3 loop spans 16 amino acids. Trimming at V came to 4 bases and at J to 4 bases, leaving 8 bases not matched to a gene. Germline loops: CDR1 SGHRS, CDR2 YFSETQ.

This clonotype was seen repeatedly, ten times or more. J is TRBJ1-1 and V is TRBV27; D remains ambiguous. CDR1 is MNHEY, CDR2 SMNVEV, per germline (reference sequence). The CDR3 has 15 amino acids. Trimming left V 5 bases short and J 0 bases short, with 13 bases between. The CDR3 loop reads CASSKASDLNTEAFF. CDR3 in DNA: TGTGCCAGCAGTAAAGCGTCGGACTTGAACACTGAAGCTTTCTTT.

This clonotype has ten or more counts. The rearrangement joins TRBV29-1 to TRBJ2-1, with D uncertain. V was pared by 3 bases and J by 10 bases, with 13 bases between. The germline gives CDR1 SQVTM, CDR2 ANQGSEA. There are 12 residues in the CDR3. The DNA for the CDR3 is TGCAGCGTTGATTCCAGGAAAGGAGAGCAGTTCTTC. Protein product: CSVDSRKGEQFF.

This clonotype was counted a few times. V gene TRBV20-1 combines with J gene TRBJ2-3; possibly TRBD1 or TRBD2 for D (6 bases each). The CDR3 extends over 13 amino acids. Germline assignment: CDR1 DFQATT and CDR2 SNEGSKA (reference sequence). CDR3 sequence (DNA): TGCACCAACGCTGACAGGAGGGGAGATACGCAGTATTTT. It codes for CTNADRRGDTQYF.

The chain combines TRBV29-1 with TRBJ2-2; 8 bases align to TRBD1. The junction had 7 bases not matched to a gene; V was cut back by 2 bases and J by 5 bases. Germline V gene lookup returns CDR1 SQVTM and CDR2 ANQGSEA. The CDR3 runs 15 residues. The CDR3 here is CSVEQRTGWTGELFF. The DNA of the CDR3 is TGCAGCGTTGAACAACGGACAGGGTGGACCGGGGAGCTGTTTTTT.

This chain uses TRBV2 with TRBJ1-5, with a tentative D call TRBD1 (6 bases). V lost 6 bases to trimming and J lost 7 bases, with 16 bases between them. The length of the CDR3 is 14 residues. The germline V gene encodes CDR1 SNHLY and CDR2 FYNNEI. The CDR3 spells CASRGSGAYQPQHF. The CDR3 region has the DNA TGTGCCAGCAGGGGGTCAGGGGCATACCAGCCCCAGCATTTT.